Each of the 20 T cell receptor beta chains below was sequenced from the same sample in a study of T-cell reconstitution after alpha-beta-depleted transplantation in children (dated by TCRdb to about 2016). What this sample's treatment or condition label stands for: allogeneic hematopoietic cell transplantation with graft depleted of TCRalphabeta T cells and CD19 B cells. The method was PCR. The run used an Illumina HiSeq 2500. TCR libraries were prepared with molecular barcoding, using unique molecular identifiers to normalize TCRbeta repertoire quantification. The public sequencing data were trimmed at Q25 with fastp and processed into clonotypes with MiXCR by TCRdb, which kept only in-frame beta chains. Rows matching on CDR3 protein sequence are summarized as one entry with the most common DNA and genes. In this sample the table shows some 350,000 distinct CDR3 sequences, around 15% of which occur a single time. Around 43% of the sample lies in the top ten.

The specimen comprised PBMCs, mostly from graft donor cells, sampled 360 days after TCRalphabeta/CD19-depleted stem cell transplant. The receptors shown here come from a male patient aged 2 to 9 who had a stem cell transplant for acute lymphoblastic leukemia, so the T cells may come from the graft donor.

The chain recombines TRBV7-9 with TRBJ1-1, with D perhaps TRBD1 (5 bases). In germline, CDR1 is SEHNR, CDR2 FQNEAQ (reference sequence). The CDR3 is made up of 12 amino acids. The ends were cut back, 6 bases at V and 3 bases at J, with 8 bases in the middle. CDR3: CASRWGDTEAFF. DNA of the CDR3: TGTGCCAGCAGATGGGGGGACACTGAAGCTTTCTTT. The full variable domain, rest sourced from reference TRBV7-9 and TRBJ1-1, is DTGVSQNPRHKITKRGQNVTFRCDPISEHNRLYWYRQTLGQGPEFLTYFQNEAQLEKSRLLSDRFSAERPKGSFSTLEIQRTEQGDSAMYLCASRWGDTEAFFGQGTRLTVV.

This clonotype was found a few times. The chain recombines TRBV6-1 with TRBJ2-5; perhaps TRBD2 as D (5 bases). V was shortened by 6 bases and J by 4 bases, with 15 bases between the two germline ends. The CDR3 consists of 14 residues. Germline V CDR1 and CDR2: MNHNS, SASEGT. This CDR3 is CASRGLGIGETQYF. For the CDR3, the DNA is TGTGCCAGCAGGGGCCTCGGGATCGGAGAGACCCAGTACTTC.

V and J are TRBV20-1 and TRBJ2-7, with TRBD2 matching 8 bases. This CDR3 spans 13 amino acids. V shed 2 bases and J 6 bases; nucleotides not matched to a gene: 6. Germline assignment: CDR1 DFQATT and CDR2 SNEGSKA (reference sequence). The CDR3 region is CSARPLTSVEQYF. The CDR3 DNA reads TGCAGTGCTAGACCGCTGACTAGCGTCGAGCAGTACTTC.

The rearrangement joins TRBV29-1 to TRBJ2-1, with 9 positions matching TRBD2. The CDR3 is 15 residues long. V was clipped by 7 bases and J by 1 base; unmatched bases: 8. Germline V lookup: CDR1 SQVTM, CDR2 ANQGSEA. CDR3 loop: CSDRGLAGSYNEQFF. Written as DNA, the CDR3 is TGCAGCGACCGCGGCCTAGCGGGGTCCTACAATGAGCAGTTCTTC.

The sample holds a few counts of this clonotype. The V gene is TRBV15, the J gene TRBJ2-2; unclear D gene. V gave up 0 bases and J gave up 4 bases, with 6 bases separating them. Germline CDR1 and CDR2: LNHNV and YYDKDF (reference sequence). The CDR3 length is 14 residues. CDR3 bases: TGTGCCACCAGCAGAGAGGGTCGCACCGGGGAGCTGTTTTTT. Amino acids: CATSREGRTGELFF.

This clonotype has a count of ten or more. J is TRBJ2-1 and V is TRBV5-1; D ambiguous. The V gene's germline CDR1 is SGHRS and CDR2 YFSETQ. This CDR3 is 13 amino acids long. V lost 0 bases and J 6 bases, leaving 7 bases between the germline ends. CDR3 loop: CASSLGLVNEQFF. CDR3 DNA: TGCGCCAGCAGCTTGGGACTTGTCAATGAGCAGTTCTTC.

This clonotype was seen repeatedly, ten times or more. The chain combines TRBV12-3 or TRBV12-4 with TRBJ2-2, with a weak D call TRBD1 (6 bases). Trimming took off 1 base at V and 6 bases at J, with 12 bases between the two ends. CDR3 size: 15 residues. The CDR3 sequence: CASSLEGGQAGELFF. CDR3 in DNA: TGTGCCAGCAGTTTAGAAGGGGGACAAGCCGGGGAGCTGTTTTTT.

The chain combines TRBV28 with TRBJ1-2; D ambiguous. The V and J ends lost 2 bases and 7 bases respectively, with 20 bases between them. The CDR3 sequence is 16 residues long. Germline CDR1 MDHEN, CDR2 SYDVKM. The CDR3, as DNA: TGTGCCAGCAGTTTAAGCCGAAGCGATCTACTTGTTGGCTACACCTTC. It translates to CASSLSRSDLLVGYTF.

The chain couples TRBV7-3 to TRBJ2-1, with a weak D call TRBD1 (5 bases). The germline V gene has CDR1 SGHTA and CDR2 FQGTGA. V lost 2 bases to trimming and J lost 2 bases, with 10 bases between them. The CDR3 spans 15 residues. The CDR3 DNA reads TGTGCCAGCAGCTTATGGCCGGACACCTACAATGAGCAGTTCTTC. Translating it yields CASSLWPDTYNEQFF.

This clonotype was seen a handful of times. The rearrangement joins TRBV7-9 to TRBJ1-4; TRBD1 matches 9 bases. Germline-derived CDR1 and CDR2 are SEHNR and FQNEAQ (reference sequence). Germline trimming cut 5 bases from V and 8 bases from J; bases unmatched to any gene: 9. The CDR3 loop spans 15 amino acids. The CDR3 DNA reads as TGTGCCAGCAGCGGGACAGGGTTTGGAGTCGAAAAACTGTTTTTT. Its protein is CASSGTGFGVEKLFF. Full variable domain (outside the CDR3, taken from reference TRBV7-9 and TRBJ1-4): DTGVSQNPRHKITKRGQNVTFRCDPISEHNRLYWYRQTLGQGPEFLTYFQNEAQLEKSRLLSDRFSAERPKGSFSTLEIQRTEQGDSAMYLCASSGTGFGVEKLFFGSGTQLSVL.

There are many counts of this clonotype. V and J are TRBV27 and TRBJ2-7; unclear D gene. This CDR3 contains 15 residues. Germline CDR1 MNHEY, CDR2 SMNVEV (reference sequence). Trimming took 5 bases from V and 3 from J, leaving 17 bases between them. This CDR3 reads CASSPQSPTFYEQYF. In nucleotides, the CDR3 is TGTGCCAGCAGTCCCCAGTCACCAACCTTCTACGAGCAGTACTTC.

This clonotype was seen a handful of times. V usage is TRBV28 and J usage is TRBJ2-7; TRBD1 agrees at 9 bases. Looked up from germline, CDR1 is MDHEN and CDR2 is SYDVKM. Trimming cost V 7 bases and J 4 bases; bases outside gene matches: 11. The CDR3 totals 15 residues. CDR3 nucleotides: TGTGCCAGCAAAGAGGACGGACAGGGGAGATACGAGCAGTACTTC. Translation: CASKEDGQGRYEQYF. The full variable domain, its missing parts supplied by reference TRBV28 and TRBJ2-7, is DVKVTQSSRYLVKRTGEKVFLECVQDMDHENMFWYRQDPGLGLRLIYFSYDVKMKEKGDIPEGYSVSREKKERFSLILESASTNQTSMYLCASKEDGQGRYEQYFGPGTRLTVT.

The chain has TRBV21-1 and TRBJ2-7; TRBD2 is the table's D call and was not checked against the DNA. TRBV21-1 is marked as a pseudogene. The CDR3 runs 14 residues. This CDR3 is CASRTSGRSHEQYF. For the CDR3, the DNA is TGTGCCAGCAGGACTAGCGGGAGGAGCCACGAGCAGTACTTC.

This clonotype was seen repeatedly, ten times or more. J is TRBJ2-7 and V is TRBV5-1, with no clear D. This CDR3 contains 10 residues. Trimming removed 2 bases from V and 3 bases from J, with 0 bases in between. The germline gives CDR1 SGHRS, CDR2 YFSETQ. The CDR3 is CASSFYEQYF. Written as DNA, the CDR3 is TGCGCCAGCAGCTTCTACGAGCAGTACTTC.

V usage is TRBV6-5 and J usage is TRBJ1-2; D gene unclear. Trimming pared 7 bases from V and 4 bases from J, leaving 16 bases between. This CDR3 is 14 amino acids long. Germline V gene lookup returns CDR1 MNHEY and CDR2 SVGAGI. The CDR3 nucleotides are TGTGCCAGCACTTCGTCCCCGGGCAGCTATGGCTACACCTTC. Translated, it gives CASTSSPGSYGYTF.

This clonotype was found many times. The J gene is TRBJ2-7, the V gene TRBV27; unclear D gene. Per germline, CDR1 MNHEY and CDR2 SMNVEV (reference sequence). V was cut by 0 bases and J by 1 base, with 7 bases left in between. The CDR3 length is 14 residues. As DNA, the CDR3 is TGTGCCAGCAGTTTATCGGGTGGGTCCTACGAGCAGTACTTC. It specifies CASSLSGGSYEQYF.

This clonotype was detected only a few times. The chain joins TRBV5-6 to TRBJ1-2, with TRBD1 matching 7 bases. Looked up from germline, CDR1 is SGHDT and CDR2 is YYEEEE. CDR3 length: 14 amino acids. The junction had 8 bases not matched to a gene; V was cut back by 0 bases and J by 9 bases. The CDR3 coding sequence is TGTGCCAGCAGCTTGGCTGACAGGGAGGAAAGCTACACCTTC. Protein sequence: CASSLADREESYTF.

The J gene is TRBJ2-7, the V gene TRBV6-6; D may be TRBD2 (6 bases). The CDR3 has 11 residues. The ends were cut back, 4 bases at V and 10 bases at J, with 11 bases in the middle. The V gene's germline CDR1 is MNHNY and CDR2 SVGAGI (reference sequence). As DNA, the CDR3 is TGTGCCAGCAGTTCCGGGGGAAATCAGTACTTC. This codes for CASSSGGNQYF.

The chain joins TRBV30 to TRBJ1-2; D unresolved. Germline CDR1 and CDR2: GTSNPN and SVGIG (reference sequence). The CDR3 totals 12 residues. V was trimmed by 3 bases and J by 4 bases, leaving 9 bases between them. CDR3: CAWSFDGYGYTF. The CDR3 nucleotides are TGTGCCTGGAGCTTCGACGGCTATGGCTACACCTTC.

The chain recombines TRBV3-1 with TRBJ2-5; D unresolved. The CDR3 is 15 residues long. Per germline, CDR1 LGHDT and CDR2 YNNKEL (reference sequence). The V and J ends lost 0 bases and 2 bases respectively, with 10 bases between them. This chain's CDR3 is CASSQDSGPQETQYF. The CDR3 nucleotides read TGTGCCAGCAGCCAAGATTCAGGTCCACAAGAGACCCAGTACTTC.